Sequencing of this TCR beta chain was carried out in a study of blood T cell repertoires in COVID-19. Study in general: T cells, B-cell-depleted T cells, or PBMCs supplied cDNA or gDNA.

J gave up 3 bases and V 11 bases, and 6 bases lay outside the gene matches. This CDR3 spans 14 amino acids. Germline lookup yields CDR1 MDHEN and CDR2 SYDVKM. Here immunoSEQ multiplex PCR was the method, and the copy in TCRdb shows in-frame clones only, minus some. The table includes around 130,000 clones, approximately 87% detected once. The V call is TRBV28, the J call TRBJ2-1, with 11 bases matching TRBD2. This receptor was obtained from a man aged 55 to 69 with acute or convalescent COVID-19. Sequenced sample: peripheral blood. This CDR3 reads CAAGTSGNYNEQFF. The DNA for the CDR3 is TGTGCCGCTGGGACTAGCGGCAACTACAATGAGCAGTTCTTC.